Below are 6 T cell receptor beta chains sequenced from a single sample in a study of cytomegalovirus exposure and HLA in healthy donors. 13 Jbeta primers and 60 Vbeta primers were used for the PCR. Some clones are missing from TCRdb's copy, which holds only in-frame ones; the method was immunoSEQ multiplex PCR. The table records 55,000 to 70,000 clones, 65% to 75% of them present only once. The source material was PBMCs. The receptors originated from an older woman in good health and CMV-seropositive.

The chain links TRBV13 to TRBJ2-3; TRBD2 aligns across 9 bases. V dropped 0 bases and J dropped 0; count of bases not matched to a gene: 4. The germline CDR1 and CDR2 sequences are PRHDT and FYEKMQ (reference sequence). The CDR3 is made up of 17 amino acids. CDR3 sequence reads: CASSLGGLAGSTDTQYF. The CDR3 coding sequence is TGTGCCAGCAGCTTAGGCGGCCTAGCGGGAAGCACAGATACGCAGTATTTT.

This sequence joins TRBV9 and TRBJ2-7; tentatively, D is TRBD1 (5 bases). The CDR3 is 15 amino acids. Germline loops: CDR1 SGDLS, CDR2 YYNGEE. The V end was cut by 0 bases, the J end by 3 bases, with 13 bases between. The CDR3 nucleotides are TGTGCCAGCAGCGTAGGGCTCGCAGGGAACTACGAGCAGTACTTC. The encoded protein is CASSVGLAGNYEQYF.

The table lists this clone with a few counts. The chain joins TRBV5-1 to TRBJ2-1; 7 bases match TRBD2. The CDR3 is made up of 14 amino acids. The germline V gene has CDR1 SGHRS and CDR2 YFSETQ. V lost 0 bases to trimming and J lost 6 bases; unmatched junction nucleotides: 3. CDR3 bases: TGCGCCAGCAGCTTGGACCCTAGCGGCAATGAGCAGTTCTTC. This encodes CASSLDPSGNEQFF.

This chain joins TRBV5-1 and TRBJ2-5; D may be TRBD1 (6 bases). Germline V lookup: CDR1 SGHRS, CDR2 YFSETQ. The CDR3 extends over 16 amino acids. Trimming left V 0 bases short and J 1 base short, with 13 bases between. CDR3 amino acids: CASSLGGTGTQETQYF. DNA for the CDR3: TGCGCCAGCAGCTTGGGGGGTACAGGGACCCAAGAGACCCAGTACTTC.

This clone was recorded once. This sequence joins TRBV7-6 and TRBJ2-1, with D possibly matching TRBD1 (5 bases). V shed 3 bases and J shed 10 bases, with 13 bases lying between them. The CDR3 length is 13 residues. Germline V gene data show CDR1 as SGHVS and CDR2 as FNYEAQ. The CDR3 region is CASSFGKGREQFF. In DNA, the CDR3 is TGTGCCAGCAGCTTCGGCAAGGGGCGGGAGCAGTTCTTC.

A few counts support this clone. CDR3 in amino acids: CAHNSCRGADTQYF. The CDR3 DNA is TGTGCTCACAACTCGTGCAGGGGCGCAGATACGCAGTATTTT. The chain carries TRBV19 and TRBJ2-3, with D perhaps matching TRBD1 (6 bases). Germline CDR1 is LNHDA and CDR2 is SQIVND (reference sequence). This CDR3 has 14 amino acids.